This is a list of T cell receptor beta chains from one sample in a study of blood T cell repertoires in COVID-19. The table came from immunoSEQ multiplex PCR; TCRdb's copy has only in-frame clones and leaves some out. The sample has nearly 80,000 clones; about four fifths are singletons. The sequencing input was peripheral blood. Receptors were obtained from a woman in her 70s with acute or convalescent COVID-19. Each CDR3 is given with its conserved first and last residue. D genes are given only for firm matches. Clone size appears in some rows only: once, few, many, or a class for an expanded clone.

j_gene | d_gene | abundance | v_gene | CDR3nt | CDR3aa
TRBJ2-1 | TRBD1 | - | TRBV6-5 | TGTGCCAGCATCAGGACAGGGTCCTACAATGAGCAGTTCTTC | CASIRTGSYNEQFF
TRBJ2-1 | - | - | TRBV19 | TGTGCCAGTAGTAGGCAACAGGGTGTGGGGCTCAATGAGCAGTTCTTC | CASSRQQGVGLNEQFF
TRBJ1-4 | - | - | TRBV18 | TGTGCCAGCTCACCAAACGCGGCAGCAACTAATGAAAAACTGTTTTTT | CASSPNAAATNEKLFF
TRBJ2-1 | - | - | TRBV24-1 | TGTGCCACCAGTGATTCGGGTGCTAGCGACTACAATGAGCAGTTCTTC | CATSDSGASDYNEQFF
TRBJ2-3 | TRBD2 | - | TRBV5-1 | TGCGCCAGCAGCTTCGGGACTAGCGGGGTTGTAGATACGCAGTATTTT | CASSFGTSGVVDTQYF
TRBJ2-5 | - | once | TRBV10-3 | TGTGCCATCAGTGACGGGAGCTCGGTCACGGAGACCCAGTACTTC | CAISDGSSVTETQYF
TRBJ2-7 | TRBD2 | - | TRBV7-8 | TGTGCCAGCAGCTTTAGCGGGAGTGTGTACGAGCAGTACTTC | CASSFSGSVYEQYF
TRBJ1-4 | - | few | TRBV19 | TGTGCCAGTAATCCATCCCGGAATGAAAAACTGTTTTTT | CASNPSRNEKLFF
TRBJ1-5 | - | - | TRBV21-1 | TGTGCCAGCAGCAATAAACAAACCGGACAGTCAGGTTGGAGCAATCAGCCCCAGCATTTT | CASSNKQTGQSGWSNQPQHF
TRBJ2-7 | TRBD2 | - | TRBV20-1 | TGCAGTGCTAGTGGTACTAGCGGGAGTTTAGGCTACGAGCAGTACTTC | CSASGTSGSLGYEQYF
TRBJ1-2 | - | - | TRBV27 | TGTGCCAGCAGTTTAACGGTTAGGGGGAACTATGGCTACACCTTC | CASSLTVRGNYGYTF
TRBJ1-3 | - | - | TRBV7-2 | TGTGCCAGTGAGGACAGTTCCTACTCTGGAAACACCATATATTTT | CASEDSSYSGNTIYF
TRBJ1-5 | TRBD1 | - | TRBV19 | TGTGCCAGTAGCAACAGGGGGTCTTACCTACGGAGCAATCAGCCCCAGCATTTT | CASSNRGSYLRSNQPQHF
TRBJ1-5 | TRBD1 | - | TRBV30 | TGTGCCTGGAGTGTACAGGGGATGGGAGATCAGCCCCAGCATTTT | CAWSVQGMGDQPQHF
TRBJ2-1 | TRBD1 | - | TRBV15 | TGTGCCACCCGAGACAGGGGGTATAATGAGCAGTTCTTC | CATRDRGYNEQFF
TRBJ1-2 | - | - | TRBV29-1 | TGCAGCGTTGAAACAGATATCTATGGCTACACCTTC | CSVETDIYGYTF
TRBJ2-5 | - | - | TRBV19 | TGTGCCAGTAGTGTCGGATTACCCTCGGGAACCCAGTACTTC | CASSVGLPSGTQYF
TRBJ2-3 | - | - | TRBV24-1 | TGTGCCACCAGTGATTTGAGGGACTTCGGAACAGATACGCAGTATTTT | CATSDLRDFGTDTQYF
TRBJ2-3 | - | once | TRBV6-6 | TGTGCCAGCAGTTACTCTGTCAGGGGAACAGATACGCAGTATTTT | CASSYSVRGTDTQYF
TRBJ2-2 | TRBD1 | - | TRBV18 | TGTGCCAGCTCGGACAGGGCCGGGGAGCTGTTTTTT | CASSDRAGELFF
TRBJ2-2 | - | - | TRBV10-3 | TGTGCCATCAGTGAGAGGACCCCCAGGGTCGGGGGGGAGCTGTTTTTT | CAISERTPRVGGELFF
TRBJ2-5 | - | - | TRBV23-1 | TGCGCCAGCAGTCAGGGACACGGAGAGACCCAGTACTTC | CASSQGHGETQYF
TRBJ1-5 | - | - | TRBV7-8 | TGTGCCAGCAGCCAAGCCTCCGGGAGGCAGCCCCAGCATTTT | CASSQASGRQPQHF
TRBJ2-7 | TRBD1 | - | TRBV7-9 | TGTGCCAGCAGCCTACCGCCGGGACAGTTGGTTTTGTACTTC | CASSLPPGQLVLYF
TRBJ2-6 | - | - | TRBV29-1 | TGCAGCGTCATTACAGGGCCCAACGTCCTGACTTTC | CSVITGPNVLTF
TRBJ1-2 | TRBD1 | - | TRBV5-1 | TGCGCCAGCAGCTGGGACAGGGCAACCTATGGCTACACCTTC | CASSWDRATYGYTF
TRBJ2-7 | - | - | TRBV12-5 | TGTGCTAGTGGTTTCGGGTTCATCCCTCGCGAGCAGTACTTC | CASGFGFIPREQYF
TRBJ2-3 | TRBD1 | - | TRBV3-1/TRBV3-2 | TGTGCCAGCAGTTGGGGACAGGGGGTAGGGGATACGCAGTATTTT | CASSWGQGVGDTQYF
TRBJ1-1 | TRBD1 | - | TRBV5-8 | TGTGCCAGCAGCTTAGTGACAGGGTTATCTGAAGCTTTCTTT | CASSLVTGLSEAFF
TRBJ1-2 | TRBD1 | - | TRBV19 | TGTGCCAGTAGTATATCGGCAGGGGGCTATGGCTACACCTTC | CASSISAGGYGYTF
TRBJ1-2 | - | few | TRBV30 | TGTGCCTGGAGTGTACAACCACCACTAAACTATGGCTACACCTTC | CAWSVQPPLNYGYTF
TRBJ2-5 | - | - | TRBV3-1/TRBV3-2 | TGTGCCAGCAGCCAAGAGATCGATTGGAGGGCCCAAGAGACCCAGTACTTC | CASSQEIDWRAQETQYF
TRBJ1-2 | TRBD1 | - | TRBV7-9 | TGTGCCAGCAGCTTAGGGCAGGGGGACTATGGCTACACCTTC | CASSLGQGDYGYTF
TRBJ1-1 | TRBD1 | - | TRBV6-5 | TGTGCCAGCAGTTATAATAGGGGGCATGACACTGAAGCTTTCTTT | CASSYNRGHDTEAFF
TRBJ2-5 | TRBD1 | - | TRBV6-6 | TGTGCCAGCAGTCTGACAGGGGGGGAGACCCAGTACTTC | CASSLTGGETQYF
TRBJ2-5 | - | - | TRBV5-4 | TGTGCCAGCAGCTTGGCCGGGACACCCGAGACCCAGTACTTC | CASSLAGTPETQYF
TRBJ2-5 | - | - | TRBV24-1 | TGTGCCACCAGTGACCAGGGATCGTACCAAGAGACCCAGTACTTC | CATSDQGSYQETQYF
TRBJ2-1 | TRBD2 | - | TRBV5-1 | TGCGCCAGCAGCCTTTCTGCGGGAGGGGACTACAATGAGCAGTTCTTC | CASSLSAGGDYNEQFF
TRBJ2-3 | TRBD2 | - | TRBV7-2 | TGTGCCAGCAGCTTGACTAGCGCCTCAGATACGCAGTATTTT | CASSLTSASDTQYF
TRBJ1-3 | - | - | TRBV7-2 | TGTGCCAGCAGCTTAGCCGGGTTACCCTCTGGAAACACCATATATTTT | CASSLAGLPSGNTIYF
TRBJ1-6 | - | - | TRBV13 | TGTGCCAGCAGCTTTACGGGGAATAATTCACCCCTCCACTTT | CASSFTGNNSPLHF
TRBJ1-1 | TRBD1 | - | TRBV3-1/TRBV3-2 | TGTGCCAGCAGCCAAGACTGGACAGGGGGCTTTAACACTGAAGCTTTCTTT | CASSQDWTGGFNTEAFF
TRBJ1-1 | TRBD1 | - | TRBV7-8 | TGTGCCAGCAGTTTCAGGACAGGCTCGAACACTGAAGCTTTCTTT | CASSFRTGSNTEAFF
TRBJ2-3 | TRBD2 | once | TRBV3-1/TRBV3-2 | TGTGCCAGCAGCCAAGAACTAGCGGGAAGTCAAGATACGCAGTATTTT | CASSQELAGSQDTQYF
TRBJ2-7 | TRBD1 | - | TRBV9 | TGTGCCAGCAGCGTCGGGACAGGGATCTACGAGCAGTACTTC | CASSVGTGIYEQYF
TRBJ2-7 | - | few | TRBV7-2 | TGTGCCAGCAGCGCATACAGAAGCGGCGAGCAGTACTTC | CASSAYRSGEQYF
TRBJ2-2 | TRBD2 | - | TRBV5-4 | TGTGCCAGCAGCTCTCGAGCGGGAAGTGACACCGGGGAGCTGTTTTTT | CASSSRAGSDTGELFF
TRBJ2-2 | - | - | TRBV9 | TGTGCCAGCAGCGTAGATTTCACGAACACCGGGGAGCTGTTTTTT | CASSVDFTNTGELFF
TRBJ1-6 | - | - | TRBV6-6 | TGTGCCAGCAGTTACAGGATCGTTGCCGAGGATTCACCCCTCCACTTT | CASSYRIVAEDSPLHF
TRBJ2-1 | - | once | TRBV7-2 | TGTGCCAGCAGCCGCTTGAATGGGGACTGGTCTTACAATGAGCAGTTCTTC | CASSRLNGDWSYNEQFF
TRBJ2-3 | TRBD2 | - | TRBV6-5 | TGTGCCAGCACCCGCGGGACTAGCTTTTCCGATACGCAGTATTTT | CASTRGTSFSDTQYF
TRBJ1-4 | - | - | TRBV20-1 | TGCAGTGCTAGTGGCGCAACTAATGAAAAACTGTTTTTT | CSASGATNEKLFF
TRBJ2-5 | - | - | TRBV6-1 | TGTGCCAGCAGTGAGCCCGGTAGACTTGTGACCCAGTACTTC | CASSEPGRLVTQYF
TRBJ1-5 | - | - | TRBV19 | TGTGCCACCCAACAGGGTGATCATCAGCCCCAGCATTTT | CATQQGDHQPQHF
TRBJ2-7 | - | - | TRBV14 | TGTGCCAGCAGCCAAGATAGCTTTAGCCACTCCTACGAGCAGTACTTC | CASSQDSFSHSYEQYF
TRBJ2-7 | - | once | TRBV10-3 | TGTGCCATCAGCTACCAGGTCGGCTACGAGCAGTACTTC | CAISYQVGYEQYF
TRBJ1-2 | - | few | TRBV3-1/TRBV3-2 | TGTGCCAGCAGTCGCAGGGGTTCCGGTGGCTACACCTTC | CASSRRGSGGYTF
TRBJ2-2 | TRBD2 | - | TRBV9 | TGTGCCAGCAGCGTAGGGAGTGGCGGGGGGAACACCGGGGAGCTGTTTTTT | CASSVGSGGGNTGELFF
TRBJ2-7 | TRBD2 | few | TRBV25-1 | TGTGCCAGCAGTGAATGGGAGGGGAAAAAGCAGTACTTC | CASSEWEGKKQYF
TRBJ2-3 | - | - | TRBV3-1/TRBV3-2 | TGTGCCAGCAGCCCTAGTAGAGATACGCAGTATTTT | CASSPSRDTQYF